A selection of T cell receptor beta chains follows, all from one sample in a study of blood T cell repertoires in COVID-19. This table comes from immunoSEQ multiplex PCR, and its TCRdb copy is limited to in-frame clones, with some not included. The repertoire holds about 180,000 clones, with more than 80% as singletons. The material sequenced was PBMCs or T cells enriched from blood (not recorded which). These receptors were taken from a man in his forties who had recovered from COVID-19. CDR3s include the opening cysteine and the closing phenylalanine or tryptophan. The order of the fields is V gene, D gene, J gene, clone size, CDR3 DNA, CDR3 protein. The D gene is left open where the match is weak. Clone sizes are given selectively: once, few, many, or a class where the clone is expanded.

V: TRBV9
D: -
J: TRBJ2-1
size: few
DNA: TGTGCCAGCAGCGTAGCCGGGTACAATGAGCAGTTCTTC
CDR3: CASSVAGYNEQFF

V: TRBV6-5
D: TRBD1
J: TRBJ1-4
size: once
DNA: TGTGCCAGCAGTTACTCCCGGGACAGAGGAGAAAAACTGTTTTTT
CDR3: CASSYSRDRGEKLFF

V: TRBV12-5
D: -
J: TRBJ1-6
size: -
DNA: TGTGCTAGTGCTCCAAGCGGGAGCTATAATTCACCCCTCCACTTT
CDR3: CASAPSGSYNSPLHF

V: TRBV19
D: TRBD1
J: TRBJ1-2
size: -
DNA: TGTGCCAGTAGTATAGACTCGACAGGGTTTTACTATGGCTACACCTTC
CDR3: CASSIDSTGFYYGYTF

V: TRBV6-5
D: -
J: TRBJ2-3
size: -
DNA: TGTGCCAGCGTTTTGGGAGCACCAGATACGCAGTATTTT
CDR3: CASVLGAPDTQYF

V: TRBV4-1
D: TRBD1
J: TRBJ1-1
size: once
DNA: TGCGCCAGCAGGGAGATACAGGGGGCTTGGACTGAAGCTTTCTTT
CDR3: CASREIQGAWTEAFF

V: TRBV7-9
D: -
J: TRBJ2-5
size: once
DNA: TGTGCCAGCAGCCCGGGTCGGAGACCCCTCTATGAAGAGACCCAGTACTTC
CDR3: CASSPGRRPLYEETQYF

V: TRBV6-1
D: TRBD2
J: TRBJ2-7
size: -
DNA: TGTGCCAGCAGTGAAGCGGCTAGCGGGGGGGCCCTCGAGCAGTACTTC
CDR3: CASSEAASGGALEQYF

V: TRBV5-6
D: -
J: TRBJ2-3
size: -
DNA: TGTGCCAGCAGCACAGGTACAGATACGCAGTATTTT
CDR3: CASSTGTDTQYF

V: TRBV10-2
D: TRBD1
J: TRBJ2-7
size: -
DNA: TGCGCCAGCACCGGGACAGGGACGACGGGAGAGCAGTACTTC
CDR3: CASTGTGTTGEQYF

V: TRBV28
D: TRBD1
J: TRBJ1-5
size: -
DNA: TGTGCCAGCCATCCCGGGACAGGGGGATTCTATAGCAATCAGCCCCAGCATTTT
CDR3: CASHPGTGGFYSNQPQHF

V: TRBV12-3/TRBV12-4
D: TRBD1
J: TRBJ2-5
size: -
DNA: TGTGCCAGCAGCAAGACAGGGTTGGAGACCCAGTACTTC
CDR3: CASSKTGLETQYF

V: TRBV2
D: TRBD1
J: TRBJ1-5
size: -
DNA: TGTGCCAGCAGTGGCGGGACAGGGGATCAGCCCCAGCATTTT
CDR3: CASSGGTGDQPQHF

V: TRBV2
D: -
J: TRBJ2-7
size: -
DNA: TGTGCCAGCAGTGGGGACTTCACCTACGAGCAGTACTTC
CDR3: CASSGDFTYEQYF

V: TRBV6-6
D: -
J: TRBJ1-2
size: -
DNA: TGTGCCAGCAGTTACTCCCCTTGGAGAGAGGACTATGGCTACACCTTC
CDR3: CASSYSPWREDYGYTF

V: TRBV9
D: -
J: TRBJ1-2
size: -
DNA: TGTGCCAGCAGCGTAGACCAGAACTATGGCTACACCTTC
CDR3: CASSVDQNYGYTF